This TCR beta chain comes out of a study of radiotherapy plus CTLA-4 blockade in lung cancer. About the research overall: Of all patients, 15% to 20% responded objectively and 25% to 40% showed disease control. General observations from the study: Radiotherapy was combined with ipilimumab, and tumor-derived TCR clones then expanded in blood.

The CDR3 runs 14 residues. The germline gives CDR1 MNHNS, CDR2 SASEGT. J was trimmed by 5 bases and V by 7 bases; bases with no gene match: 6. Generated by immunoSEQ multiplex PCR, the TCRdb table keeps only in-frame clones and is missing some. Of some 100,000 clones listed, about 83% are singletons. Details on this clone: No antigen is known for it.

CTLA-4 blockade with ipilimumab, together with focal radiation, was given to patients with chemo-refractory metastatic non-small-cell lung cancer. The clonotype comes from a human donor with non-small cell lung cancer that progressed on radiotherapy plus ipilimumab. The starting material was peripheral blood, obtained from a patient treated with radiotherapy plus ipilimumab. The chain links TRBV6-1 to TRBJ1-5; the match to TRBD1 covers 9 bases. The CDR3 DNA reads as TGTGCCAGCACCATCAGGACAGGGGATCAGCCCCAGCATTTT. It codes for CASTIRTGDQPQHF.